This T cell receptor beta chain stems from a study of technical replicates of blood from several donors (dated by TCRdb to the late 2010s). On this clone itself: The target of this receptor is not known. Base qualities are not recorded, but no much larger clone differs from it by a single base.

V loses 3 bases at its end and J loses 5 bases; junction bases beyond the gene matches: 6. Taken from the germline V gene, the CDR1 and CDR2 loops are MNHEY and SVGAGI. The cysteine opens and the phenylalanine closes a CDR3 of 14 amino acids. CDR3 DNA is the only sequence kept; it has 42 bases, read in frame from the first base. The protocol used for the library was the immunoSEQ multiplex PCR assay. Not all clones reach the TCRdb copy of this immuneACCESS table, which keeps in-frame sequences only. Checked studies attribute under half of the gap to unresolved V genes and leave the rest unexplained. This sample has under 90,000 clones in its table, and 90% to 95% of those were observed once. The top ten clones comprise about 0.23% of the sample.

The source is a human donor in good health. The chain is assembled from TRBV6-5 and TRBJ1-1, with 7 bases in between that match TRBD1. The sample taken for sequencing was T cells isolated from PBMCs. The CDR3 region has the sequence CASSYLQGGTEAFF. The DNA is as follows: TGTGCCAGCAGTTATTTGCAGGGGGGAACTGAAGCTTTCTTT.